A single sample is the source of the 14 T cell receptor beta chains below, sequenced in a study of T cell clonality in common variable immunodeficiency (dated by TCRdb to 2015 to 2017). Library preparation was by the immunoSEQ multiplex PCR assay. The table was pulled from immuneACCESS by TCRdb, which kept in-frame rearrangements only. Such tables lose some clones; where checked, under half of the loss comes from unresolved V genes, and the rest has no known cause. The sample features about 52,000 clones, and none is a singleton. About 1.7% of the sample goes to the ten largest clones. Source material: peripheral blood mononuclear cells. The receptors originated from a person aged 18 to 70 in good health.

This clone has ten or more counts. This CDR3 is CASSLAGTSPVEQYF. The part of the CDR3 DNA that was read is TGTGCCAGCAGCTTAGCCGGGACTAGCCCCGTCGAG. The gene calls are TRBV7-8 and TRBJ2-7; 9 nucleotides align to TRBD2. Coverage ceases 3 residues before the CDR3 finishes, and the germline J gene fills in the end. The germline V gene encodes CDR1 SGHVS and CDR2 FQNEAQ. This CDR3 comprises 15 residues. Trimming at V came to 0 bases and at J to 6 bases, leaving 6 bases not matched to a gene.

This clone was found many times. The CDR3 bases that were read are TGTGCCAGTAGTATCATCTCCTCGTGGACAGAAGTTTTCTATGGC. Amino acids: CASSIISSWTEVFYG. The whole CDR3 region reads CASSIISSWTEVFYGYTF. V gene TRBV19 combines with J gene TRBJ1-2; TRBD1 might be the D (6 bases). Read sequence stops 3 residues before the CDR3 end, and the germline J gene provides the missing end. The CDR3 is made up of 18 amino acids. The V end lost 3 bases, the J end lost 4 bases, and 24 bases lay between the germline ends. Germline CDR1 reads LNHDA; CDR2 reads SQIVND (reference sequence). Combining the CDR3 with reference TRBV19 and TRBJ1-2 gives the whole variable domain DGGITQSPKYLFRKEGQNVTLSCEQNLNHDAMYWYRQDPGQGLRLIYYSQIVNDFQKGDIAEGYSVSREKKESFPLTVTSAQKNPTAFYLCASSIISSWTEVFYGYTFGSGTRLTVV.

On this clone itself: Coverage ceases 3 residues before the CDR3 finishes, and the germline J gene fills in the end. The chain links TRBV7-8 to TRBJ1-1, with D possibly matching TRBD1 (5 bases). Germline assignment: CDR1 SGHVS and CDR2 FQNEAQ. V was shortened by 5 bases and J by 3 bases, with 13 bases between the two germline ends. CDR3 length: 14 residues. CDR3 DNA (partial): TGTGCCAGCAGCAGTAGACAGATATACACTGAA. Translating gives CASSSRQIYTE. The whole CDR3 region reads CASSSRQIYTEAFF.

This clone came up many times. The CDR3 is cut off 3 residues early in the read; its end comes from the germline J gene. V gene TRBV20-1 combines with J gene TRBJ2-3, with 12 bases fitting TRBD2. The germline V gene encodes CDR1 DFQATT and CDR2 SNEGSKA (reference sequence). V was pared by 1 base and J by 4 bases, with 3 bases of the junction left unmatched. The CDR3 has 15 amino acids. The CDR3 DNA, read in part, is TGCAGTGCTAGAGCTAGCGGGGGGGTTGCAGATACG. It specifies CSARASGGVADT. The entire CDR3 sequence reads CSARASGGVADTQYF.

A word on this clone: Coverage ceases 3 residues before the CDR3 finishes, and the germline J gene fills in the end. The V and J genes are TRBV20-1 and TRBJ1-2; D gene uncertain. Germline CDR1 and CDR2: DFQATT and SNEGSKA (reference sequence). The CDR3 extends over 16 amino acids. The part of the CDR3 DNA that was read is TGCAGTGCTAGTCCACAGACTAGCGGCGGTAAAGAGACC. Translation gives CSASPQTSGGKET. The CDR3 in its entirety is CSASPQTSGGKETYTF.

This clone was found many times. The CDR3 extends 3 residues past the end of the read, so its final part is completed from the germline J gene. The chain carries TRBV6-2 or TRBV6-3 and TRBJ1-2, with no clear D. The CDR3 runs to 13 residues. The germline CDR1 and CDR2 sequences are MNHEY and SVGEGT. The CDR3 bases that were read are TGTGCCAGCAGCCCCCTTGGCCGCAGGGGC. Protein: CASSPLGRRG. The whole CDR3 reads CASSPLGRRGYTF.

Incomplete CDR3 DNA: TGTGCCAGCTCACCCCAGGGAAGAGTCGCTGAA. It is translated as CASSPQGRVAE. The complete CDR3 sequence is CASSPQGRVAEAFF. The rearrangement joins TRBV18 to TRBJ1-1, with a possible D match to TRBD1 (5 bases). The read ends 3 residues shy of where the CDR3 ends; the end is completed using the germline J gene. CDR1 and CDR2 (germline): KGHSH, LQKENI. V lost 3 bases and J lost 6, with 14 bases in between. The CDR3 loop spans 14 amino acids.

This clone was seen ten or more times. The sequenced CDR3 bases are TGTGCCAGCAGCCTCCAGCGGGAGGGCCTAGAGACG. This encodes CASSLQREGLET. In full, the CDR3 is CASSLQREGLETQYF. The chain carries TRBV7-2 and TRBJ2-3; TRBD2 matches at 10 bases. The CDR3 end lies 3 residues beyond the end of the read and is filled in from the germline J gene. Germline lookup yields CDR1 SGHTA and CDR2 FQGNSA. This CDR3 is built from 15 residues.

This clone was detected many times. Coverage ceases 3 residues before the CDR3 finishes, and the germline J gene fills in the end. The chain combines TRBV29-1 with TRBJ2-3; the match to TRBD2 covers 7 bases. Germline CDR1 and CDR2: SQVTM and ANQGSEA. The CDR3 runs 15 residues. The V segment lost 0 bases and the J segment 6 bases; nucleotides outside the gene matches: 9. Partial CDR3 DNA: TGCAGCGTTGAAGAACTAGCGAGCGGATCGGATACG. Amino acids: CSVEELASGSDT. The whole CDR3 is CSVEELASGSDTQYF.

This clone was observed at least ten times. From the germline J gene comes the end of the CDR3, since the read stops 3 residues before it. This rearrangement joins TRBV5-1 to TRBJ1-6; a possible D gene is TRBD1 (6 bases). The CDR3 contains 15 residues. The germline gives CDR1 SGHRS, CDR2 YFSETQ. Trimming stripped 0 bases from V and 10 bases from J, with 14 bases between. The CDR3 sequence: CASSLASGVGSPLHF. CDR3 DNA, as far as it was read: TGCGCCAGCAGCTTGGCGTCAGGGGTCGGATCACCC. Complete variable domain (other parts from reference TRBV5-1 and TRBJ1-6): KAGVTQTPRYLIKTRGQQVTLSCSPISGHRSVSWYQQTPGQGLQFLFEYFSETQRNKGNFPGRFSGRQFSNSRSEMNVSTLELGDSALYLCASSLASGVGSPLHFGNGTRLTVT.

This clone appeared a few times. The observed sequence ends 3 residues before the CDR3 terminus, with the missing tail filled in from the germline J gene. The genes are TRBV7-9 and TRBJ1-4, with D perhaps TRBD1 (5 bases). The CDR3 is 15 residues long. CDR1 and CDR2 (germline): SEHNR, FQNEAQ (reference sequence). Trimming took off 4 bases at V and 4 bases at J, with 13 bases between the two ends. The chain's CDR3 is CASSWAGRDNEKLFF. The CDR3 bases that were read are TGTGCCAGCAGCTGGGCAGGGAGGGATAATGAAAAA. Drawing the rest from reference TRBV7-9 and TRBJ1-4, the complete variable domain is DTGVSQNPRHKITKRGQNVTFRCDPISEHNRLYWYRQTLGQGPEFLTYFQNEAQLEKSRLLSDRFSAERPKGSFSTLEIQRTEQGDSAMYLCASSWAGRDNEKLFFGSGTQLSVL.

Worth noting for this clone: The read terminates 3 residues ahead of where the CDR3 ends, so the germline J gene completes it. The V and J genes are TRBV11-3 and TRBJ2-7; D possibly corresponds to TRBD1 (6 bases). Germline V gene data show CDR1 as SGHNT and CDR2 as YENEEA. The germline V and J ends were trimmed by 2 bases and 3 bases, with 11 bases remaining between them. The CDR3 is 14 amino acids. The chain's CDR3 is CASSLNQGSYEQYF. The part of the CDR3 DNA that was read is TGTGCCAGCAGCTTAAACCAGGGGAGCTACGAG.

Note on this clone: Read sequence stops 3 residues before the CDR3 end, and the germline J gene provides the missing end. The chain employs TRBV6-2 or TRBV6-3 and TRBJ1-1; maybe TRBD1 (5 bases). The CDR3 loop spans 14 amino acids. The germline V gene has CDR1 MNHEY and CDR2 SVGEGT. The covered CDR3 bases are TGTGCCAGCAGTTACGGGACTAGCGGGTACGAG. It encodes CASSYGTSGYE. The full CDR3 protein reads CASSYGTSGYEAFF.

This clone came up many times. The DNA read from the CDR3 is TGCGCCAGCAGCGTCCGGAGCACAGATACG. The encoded protein is CASSVRSTDT. The complete CDR3 sequence is CASSVRSTDTQYF. The V call is TRBV5-1, the J call TRBJ2-3; no clear D. The CDR3 end is not reached by the read, which stops 3 residues before it; the germline J gene fills it in. Trimming cost V 4 bases and J 0 bases, with 6 bases left between them. CDR1 and CDR2 from the germline V gene are SGHRS and YFSETQ. The CDR3 length is 13 residues.